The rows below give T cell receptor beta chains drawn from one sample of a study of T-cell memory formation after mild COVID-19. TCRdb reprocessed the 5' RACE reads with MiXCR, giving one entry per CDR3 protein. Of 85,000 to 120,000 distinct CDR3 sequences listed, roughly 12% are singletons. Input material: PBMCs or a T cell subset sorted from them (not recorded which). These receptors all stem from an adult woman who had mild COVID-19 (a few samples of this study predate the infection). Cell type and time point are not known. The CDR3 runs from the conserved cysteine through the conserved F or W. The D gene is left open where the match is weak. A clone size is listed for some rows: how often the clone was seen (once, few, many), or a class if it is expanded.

CDR3: CSVEGGGFGLFF; DNA: TGCAGCGTTGAAGGAGGGGGTTTTGGTCTGTTTTTT; V: TRBV29-1; D: .; J: TRBJ2-2; size: many
CDR3: CATSRERGFQPQHF; DNA: TGTGCCACCAGCAGAGAAAGGGGATTTCAGCCCCAGCATTTT; V: TRBV15; D: .; J: TRBJ1-5; size: .
CDR3: CASSFPAENANTGELFF; DNA: TGCGCCAGCAGCTTTCCAGCGGAGAACGCGAACACCGGGGAGCTGTTTTTT; V: TRBV5-1; D: .; J: TRBJ2-2; size: many
CDR3: CASSSTGTPYEQYF; DNA: TGTGCCAGCAGCTCCACCGGGACACCCTACGAGCAGTACTTC; V: TRBV7-2; D: .; J: TRBJ2-7; size: .
CDR3: CASSEGLAGDYEQYF; DNA: TGTGCCAGCAGTGAAGGTTTAGCGGGCGACTACGAGCAGTACTTC; V: TRBV2; D: TRBD2; J: TRBJ2-7; size: .
CDR3: CASSLTGTDIQYF; DNA: TGTGCCAGCAGCCTGACAGGGACAGACATTCAGTACTTC; V: TRBV13; D: TRBD1; J: TRBJ2-4; size: .
CDR3: CASSEGVSGTQHF; DNA: TGTGCCAGCAGCGAGGGGGTCTCAGGGACCCAGCATTTT; V: TRBV9; D: .; J: TRBJ1-5; size: .
CDR3: CASSQAVWGEAFF; DNA: TGCGCCAGCAGCCAAGCGGTATGGGGGGAAGCTTTCTTT; V: TRBV4-3; D: .; J: TRBJ1-1; size: few
CDR3: CASSQGGTGYQPQHF; DNA: TGCGCCAGCAGCCAAGGCGGGACAGGGTATCAGCCCCAGCATTTT; V: TRBV4-1; D: TRBD1; J: TRBJ1-5; size: .
CDR3: CASSLMGGGTDTQYF; DNA: TGTGCCAGCAGCTTAATGGGGGGTGGCACAGATACGCAGTATTTT; V: TRBV7-3; D: .; J: TRBJ2-3; size: few
CDR3: CATPVGWVQSTDTQYF; DNA: TGTGCCACCCCTGTTGGCTGGGTACAGTCCACAGATACGCAGTATTTT; V: TRBV2; D: .; J: TRBJ2-3; size: few
CDR3: CASSLKGDSNQPQHF; DNA: TGTGCCAGCAGCTTAAAAGGGGACAGCAATCAGCCCCAGCATTTT; V: TRBV7-3; D: .; J: TRBJ1-5; size: few
CDR3: CASNQKQGASTDTQYF; DNA: TGCGCCAGCAACCAGAAACAGGGTGCTAGCACAGATACGCAGTATTTT; V: TRBV5-1; D: .; J: TRBJ2-3; size: .
CDR3: CASSRRLTGVEQFF; DNA: TGTGCCAGCAGCCGCAGATTAACAGGGGTGGAGCAGTTCTTC; V: TRBV11-2; D: TRBD1; J: TRBJ2-1; size: few
CDR3: CASSPKGGTVGSYEQYF; DNA: TGTGCCAGCAGCCCCAAGGGGGGGACCGTCGGCTCCTACGAGCAGTACTTC; V: TRBV4-2; D: .; J: TRBJ2-7; size: .
CDR3: CASSMPSGGTDTQYF; DNA: TGTGCCAGTAGTATGCCTAGCGGGGGCACAGATACGCAGTATTTT; V: TRBV19; D: TRBD2; J: TRBJ2-3; size: .
CDR3: CASREQGTYGYTF; DNA: TGTGCCAGCAGGGAACAGGGGACCTATGGCTACACCTTC; V: TRBV6-1; D: TRBD1; J: TRBJ1-2; size: .
CDR3: CASSQNGGQPNEKLFF; DNA: TGTGCCAGCAGTCAAAACGGGGGGCAGCCGAATGAAAAACTGTTTTTT; V: TRBV7-9; D: .; J: TRBJ1-4; size: .
CDR3: CASSLGVVSETQYF; DNA: TGCGCCAGCAGCTTGGGCGTAGTCTCGGAGACCCAGTACTTC; V: TRBV5-1; D: .; J: TRBJ2-5; size: .
CDR3: CASSRLWNGGVEQYF; DNA: TGTGCCAGCAGCCGCCTTTGGAATGGGGGGGTCGAGCAGTACTTC; V: TRBV12-3/TRBV12-4; D: TRBD2; J: TRBJ2-7; size: .
CDR3: CASSAQATEAFF; DNA: TGTGCCAGCTCAGCACAGGCCACTGAAGCTTTCTTT; V: TRBV18; D: .; J: TRBJ1-1; size: .
CDR3: CASSPRTGGLIEQFF; DNA: TGTGCCAGCAGCCCACGGACGGGAGGGCTTATTGAGCAGTTCTTC; V: TRBV7-9; D: TRBD2; J: TRBJ2-1; size: few
CDR3: CASRAGMDYEQYF; DNA: TGTGCCAGCAGGGCAGGGATGGACTACGAGCAGTACTTC; V: TRBV5-6; D: .; J: TRBJ2-7; size: .
CDR3: CASSDGSTEAFF; DNA: TGTGCCAGCAGTGATGGGAGTACTGAAGCTTTCTTT; V: TRBV12-3/TRBV12-4; D: .; J: TRBJ1-1; size: .
CDR3: CSARDRGIFGNQPQHF; DNA: TGCAGTGCGAGGGACAGGGGAATTTTCGGCAATCAGCCCCAGCATTTT; V: TRBV20-1; D: TRBD1; J: TRBJ1-5; size: medium-sized
CDR3: CSDGTGTTEAFF; DNA: TGCAGCGATGGGACAGGGACGACTGAAGCTTTCTTT; V: TRBV29-1; D: TRBD1; J: TRBJ1-1; size: .
CDR3: CASSPPSRAYEQYF; DNA: TGTGCCAGCAGCCCCCCCAGTCGGGCCTACGAGCAGTACTTC; V: TRBV7-9; D: .; J: TRBJ2-7; size: .
CDR3: CASSLGPTGDSPLHF; DNA: TGTGCCAGCAGCTTGGGTCCGACAGGGGATTCACCCCTCCACTTT; V: TRBV7-6; D: TRBD1; J: TRBJ1-6; size: .
CDR3: CASSLAPGPSGVSYEQYF; DNA: TGCGCCAGCAGCTTGGCCCCGGGTCCTAGCGGGGTCTCCTACGAGCAGTACTTC; V: TRBV5-1; D: TRBD2; J: TRBJ2-7; size: few
CDR3: CASSSGVAYEQYF; DNA: TGTGCCAGCAGTTCTGGGGTAGCCTACGAGCAGTACTTC; V: TRBV27; D: .; J: TRBJ2-7; size: many
CDR3: CASSQIGGRGEQFF; DNA: TGTGCCAGCAGCCAAATCGGCGGCAGAGGGGAGCAGTTCTTC; V: TRBV4-2; D: .; J: TRBJ2-1; size: .
CDR3: CASSNRDSPYEQYF; DNA: TGTGCCAGCAGTAACCGGGACAGCCCCTACGAGCAGTACTTC; V: TRBV7-9; D: TRBD1; J: TRBJ2-7; size: .
CDR3: CASSPDRGPYYEQYF; DNA: TGTGCCAGCAGCCCCGATCGGGGACCTTACTACGAGCAGTACTTC; V: TRBV3-1; D: .; J: TRBJ2-7; size: .
CDR3: CATSEKSLYNEQFF; DNA: TGTGCCACCAGCGAAAAATCCCTATACAATGAGCAGTTCTTC; V: TRBV24-1; D: .; J: TRBJ2-1; size: few
CDR3: CSARTGLAGGPSYEQYF; DNA: TGCAGTGCCCGGACGGGACTAGCGGGAGGGCCCTCCTACGAGCAGTACTTC; V: TRBV20-1; D: TRBD2; J: TRBJ2-7; size: few
CDR3: CASSYGTGSNQPQHF; DNA: TGTGCCAGCAGTTACGGGACAGGGAGCAATCAGCCCCAGCATTTT; V: TRBV6-6; D: TRBD1; J: TRBJ1-5; size: few
CDR3: CASSQGGVYEQYF; DNA: TGTGCCAGCAGCCAGGGCGGCGTCTACGAGCAGTACTTC; V: TRBV7-2; D: .; J: TRBJ2-7; size: few
CDR3: CATSTNREINEKLFF; DNA: TGTGCCACCAGCACAAACAGGGAAATTAATGAAAAACTGTTTTTT; V: TRBV15; D: .; J: TRBJ1-4; size: .
CDR3: CASSQDQAGGLGNEQFF; DNA: TGCGCCAGCAGCCAAGATCAAGCCGGCGGTCTCGGGAATGAGCAGTTCTTC; V: TRBV4-3; D: .; J: TRBJ2-1; size: many
CDR3: CASSPRQNMNTEAFF; DNA: TGTGCCAGCAGCCCAAGACAAAACATGAACACTGAAGCTTTCTTT; V: TRBV7-8; D: .; J: TRBJ1-1; size: few
CDR3: CASSFGTGDYEQYF; DNA: TGTGCCAGCAGCTTCGGGACAGGGGACTACGAGCAGTACTTC; V: TRBV7-9; D: TRBD1; J: TRBJ2-7; size: many